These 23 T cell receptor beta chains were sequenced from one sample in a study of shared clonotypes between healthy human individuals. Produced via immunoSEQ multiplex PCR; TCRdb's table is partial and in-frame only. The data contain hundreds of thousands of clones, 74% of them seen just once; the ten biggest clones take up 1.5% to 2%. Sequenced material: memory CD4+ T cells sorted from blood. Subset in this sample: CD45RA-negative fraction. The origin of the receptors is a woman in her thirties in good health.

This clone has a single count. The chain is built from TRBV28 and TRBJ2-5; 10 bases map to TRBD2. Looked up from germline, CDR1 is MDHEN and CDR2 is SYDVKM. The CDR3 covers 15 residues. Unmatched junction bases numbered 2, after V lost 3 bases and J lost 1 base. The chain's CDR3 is CASSFLAGAQETQYF. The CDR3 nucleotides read TGTGCCAGCAGTTTCCTAGCGGGAGCCCAAGAGACCCAGTACTTC.

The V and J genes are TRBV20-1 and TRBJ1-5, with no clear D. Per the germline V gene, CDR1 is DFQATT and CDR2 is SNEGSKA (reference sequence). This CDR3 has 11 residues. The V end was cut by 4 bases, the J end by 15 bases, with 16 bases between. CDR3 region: CSAIQGRARHF. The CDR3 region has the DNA TGCAGTGCTATTCAAGGGCGCGCCCGGCATTTT.

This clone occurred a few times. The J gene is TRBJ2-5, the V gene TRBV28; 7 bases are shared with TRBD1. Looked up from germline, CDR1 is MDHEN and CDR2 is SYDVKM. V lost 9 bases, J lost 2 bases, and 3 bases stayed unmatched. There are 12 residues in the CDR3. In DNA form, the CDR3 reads TGTGCCAGTAACAGGGGACAAGAGACCCAGTACTTC. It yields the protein CASNRGQETQYF.

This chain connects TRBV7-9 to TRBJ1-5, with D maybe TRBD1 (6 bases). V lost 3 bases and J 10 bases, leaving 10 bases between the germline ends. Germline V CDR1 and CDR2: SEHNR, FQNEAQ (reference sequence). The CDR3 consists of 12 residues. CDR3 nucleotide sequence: TGTGCCAGCAGCTTCCCGGGGGGCCCCCAGCATTTT. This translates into CASSFPGGPQHF.

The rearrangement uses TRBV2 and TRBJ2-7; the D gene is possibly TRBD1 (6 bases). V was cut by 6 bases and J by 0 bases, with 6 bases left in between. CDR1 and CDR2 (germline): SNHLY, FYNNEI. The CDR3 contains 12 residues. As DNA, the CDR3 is TGTGCCAGCAGGGACAGCTCCTACGAGCAGTACTTC. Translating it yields CASRDSSYEQYF.

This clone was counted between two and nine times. CDR3 sequence reads: CASSLASQLSGNTIYF. In DNA, the CDR3 is TGTGCCAGCAGCTTAGCGAGCCAGCTCTCTGGAAACACCATATATTTT. This chain uses TRBV7-6 with TRBJ1-3, with D unclear. This CDR3 has 16 residues. CDR1 is SGHVS, CDR2 FNYEAQ, per germline. The V end lost 0 bases, the J end lost 0 bases, and 9 bases lay between the germline ends.

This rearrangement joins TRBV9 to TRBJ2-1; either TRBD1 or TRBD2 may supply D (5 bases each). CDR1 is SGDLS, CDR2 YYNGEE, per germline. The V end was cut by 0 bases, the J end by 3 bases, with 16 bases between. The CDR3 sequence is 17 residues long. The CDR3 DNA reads TGTGCCAGCAGCGTAGCTTTCGGGACGAGAGACTACAATGAGCAGTTCTTC. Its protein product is CASSVAFGTRDYNEQFF.

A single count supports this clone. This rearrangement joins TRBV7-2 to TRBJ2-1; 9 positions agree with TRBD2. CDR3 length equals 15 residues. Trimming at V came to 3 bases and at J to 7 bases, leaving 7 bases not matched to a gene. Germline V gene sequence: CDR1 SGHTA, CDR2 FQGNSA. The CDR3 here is CASSLTSGKWNEQFF. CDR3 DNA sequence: TGTGCCAGCAGCTTGACTAGCGGAAAATGGAATGAGCAGTTCTTC. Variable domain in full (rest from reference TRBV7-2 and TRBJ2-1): GAGVSQSPSNKVTEKGKDVELRCDPISGHTALYWYRQSLGQGLEFLIYFQGNSAPDKSGLPSDRFSAERTGGSVSTLTIQRTQQEDSAVYLCASSLTSGKWNEQFFGPGTRLTVL.

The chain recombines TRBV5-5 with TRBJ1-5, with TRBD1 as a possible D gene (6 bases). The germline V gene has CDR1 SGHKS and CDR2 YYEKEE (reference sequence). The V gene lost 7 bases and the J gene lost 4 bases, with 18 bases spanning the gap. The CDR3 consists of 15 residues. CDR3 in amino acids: CASCRWPGENQPQHF. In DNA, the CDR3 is TGTGCCAGCTGCCGGTGGCCAGGGGAAAATCAGCCCCAGCATTTT.

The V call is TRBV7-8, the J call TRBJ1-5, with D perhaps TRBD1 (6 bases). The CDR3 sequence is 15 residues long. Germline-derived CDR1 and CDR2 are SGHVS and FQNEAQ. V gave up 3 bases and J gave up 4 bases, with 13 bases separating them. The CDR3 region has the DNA TGTGCCAGCAGCTTTCTCGGGACACTTAATCAGCCCCAGCATTTT. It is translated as CASSFLGTLNQPQHF.

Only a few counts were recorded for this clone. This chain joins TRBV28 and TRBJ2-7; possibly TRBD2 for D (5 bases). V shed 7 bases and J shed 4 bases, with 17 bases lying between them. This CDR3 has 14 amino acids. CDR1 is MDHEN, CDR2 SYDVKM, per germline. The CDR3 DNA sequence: TGTGCCAGCAACCGGCCGGGAACTACGTACGAGCAGTACTTC. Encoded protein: CASNRPGTTYEQYF.

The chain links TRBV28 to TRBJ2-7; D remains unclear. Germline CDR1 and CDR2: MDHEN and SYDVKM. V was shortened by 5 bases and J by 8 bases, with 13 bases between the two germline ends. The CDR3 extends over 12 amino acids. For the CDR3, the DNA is TGTGCCAGCAGTCCCCTGGTCGATAAGCAGTACTTC. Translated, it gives CASSPLVDKQYF.

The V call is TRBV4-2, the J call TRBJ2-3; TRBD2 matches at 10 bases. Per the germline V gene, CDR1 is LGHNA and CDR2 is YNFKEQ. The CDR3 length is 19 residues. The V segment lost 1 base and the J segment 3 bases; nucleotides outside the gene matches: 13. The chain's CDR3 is CASSQGFSSGGLYTDTQYF. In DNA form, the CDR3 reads TGTGCCAGCAGCCAAGGTTTCAGTAGCGGGGGGCTTTATACAGATACGCAGTATTTT.

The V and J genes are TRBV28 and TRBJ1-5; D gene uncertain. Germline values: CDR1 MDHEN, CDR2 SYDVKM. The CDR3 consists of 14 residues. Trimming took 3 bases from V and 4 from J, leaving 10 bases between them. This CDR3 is CASSFGGWNQPQHF. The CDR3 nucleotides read TGTGCCAGCAGTTTTGGCGGATGGAATCAGCCCCAGCATTTT.

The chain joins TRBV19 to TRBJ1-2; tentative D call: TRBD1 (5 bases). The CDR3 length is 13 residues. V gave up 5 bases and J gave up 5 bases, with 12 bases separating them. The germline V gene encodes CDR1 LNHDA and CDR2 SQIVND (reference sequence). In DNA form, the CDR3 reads TGTGCCAGTAGTTCCCGACAGCTTTATGGCTACACCTTC. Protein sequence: CASSSRQLYGYTF.

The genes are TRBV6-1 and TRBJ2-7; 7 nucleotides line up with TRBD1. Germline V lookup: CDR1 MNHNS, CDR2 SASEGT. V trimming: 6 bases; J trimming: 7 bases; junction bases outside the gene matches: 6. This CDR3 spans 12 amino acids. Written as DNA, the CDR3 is TGTGCCAGCAGCCGCATACAGGGGGAGCAGTACTTC. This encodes CASSRIQGEQYF.

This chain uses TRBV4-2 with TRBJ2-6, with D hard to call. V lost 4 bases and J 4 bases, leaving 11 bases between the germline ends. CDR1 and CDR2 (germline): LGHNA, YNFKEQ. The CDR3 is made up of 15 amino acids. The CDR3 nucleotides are TGTGCCAGCAGCCCTGCCGAGATAGGGGCCAACGTCCTGACTTTC. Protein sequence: CASSPAEIGANVLTF.

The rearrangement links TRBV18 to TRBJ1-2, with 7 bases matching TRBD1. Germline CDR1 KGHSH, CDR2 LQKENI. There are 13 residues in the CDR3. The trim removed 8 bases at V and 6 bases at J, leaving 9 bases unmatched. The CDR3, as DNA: TGTGCCAGCACCCCGGGACAGCCGGATGGCTACACCTTC. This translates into CASTPGQPDGYTF.

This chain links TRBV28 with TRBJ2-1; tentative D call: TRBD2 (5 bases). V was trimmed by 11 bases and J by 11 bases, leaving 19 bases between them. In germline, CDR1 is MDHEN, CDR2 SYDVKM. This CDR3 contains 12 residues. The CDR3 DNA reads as TGTGCCCCCTACGAAGACGCCGGGAAGCAGTTCTTC. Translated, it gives CAPYEDAGKQFF.

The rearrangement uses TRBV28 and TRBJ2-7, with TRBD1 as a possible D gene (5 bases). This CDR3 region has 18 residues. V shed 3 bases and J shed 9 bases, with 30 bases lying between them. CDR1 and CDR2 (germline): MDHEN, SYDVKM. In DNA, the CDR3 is TGTGCCAGCAGTTTTTTAGCCCCTCGTGGGGCAGGGTACATCGGGCAGTACTTC. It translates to CASSFLAPRGAGYIGQYF.

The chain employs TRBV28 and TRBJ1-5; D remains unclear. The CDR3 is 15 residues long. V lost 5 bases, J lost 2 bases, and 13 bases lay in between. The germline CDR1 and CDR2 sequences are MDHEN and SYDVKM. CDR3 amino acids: CASSKTPDGNQPQHF. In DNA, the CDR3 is TGTGCCAGCAGTAAAACCCCGGACGGCAATCAGCCCCAGCATTTT.

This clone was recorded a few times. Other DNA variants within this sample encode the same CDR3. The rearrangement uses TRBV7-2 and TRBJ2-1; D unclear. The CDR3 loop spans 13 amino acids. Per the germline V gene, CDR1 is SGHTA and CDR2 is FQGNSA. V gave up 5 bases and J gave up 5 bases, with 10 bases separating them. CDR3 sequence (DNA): TGTGCCAGCAGCCCTTACCTTAACAATGAGCAGTTCTTC. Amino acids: CASSPYLNNEQFF.

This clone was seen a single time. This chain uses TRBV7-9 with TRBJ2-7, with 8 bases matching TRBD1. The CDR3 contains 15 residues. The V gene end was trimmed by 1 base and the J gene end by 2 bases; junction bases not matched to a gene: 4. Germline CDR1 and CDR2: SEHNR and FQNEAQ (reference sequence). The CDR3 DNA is TGTGCCAGCAGCTTAGAAGCAGGGGGCACCTACGAGCAGTACTTC. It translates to CASSLEAGGTYEQYF. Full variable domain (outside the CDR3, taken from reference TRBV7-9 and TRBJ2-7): DTGVSQNPRHKITKRGQNVTFRCDPISEHNRLYWYRQTLGQGPEFLTYFQNEAQLEKSRLLSDRFSAERPKGSFSTLEIQRTEQGDSAMYLCASSLEAGGTYEQYFGPGTRLTVT.